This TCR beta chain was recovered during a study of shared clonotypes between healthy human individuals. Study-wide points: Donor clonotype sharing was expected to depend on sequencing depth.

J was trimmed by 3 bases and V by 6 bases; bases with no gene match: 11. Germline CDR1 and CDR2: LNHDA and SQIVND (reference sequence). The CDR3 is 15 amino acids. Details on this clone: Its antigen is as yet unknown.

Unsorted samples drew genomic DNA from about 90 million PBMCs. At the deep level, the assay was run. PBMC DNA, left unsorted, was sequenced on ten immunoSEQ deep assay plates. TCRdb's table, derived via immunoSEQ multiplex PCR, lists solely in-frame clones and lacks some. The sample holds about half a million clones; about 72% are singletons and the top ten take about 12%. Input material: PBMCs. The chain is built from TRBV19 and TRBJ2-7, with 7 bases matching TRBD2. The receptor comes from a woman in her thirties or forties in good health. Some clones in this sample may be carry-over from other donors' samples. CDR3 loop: CASSRVPGGVYEQYF. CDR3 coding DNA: TGTGCCAGTAGCCGCGTTCCGGGAGGTGTCTACGAGCAGTACTTC.